One and the same sample provided the 13 T cell receptor beta chains below, sequenced in a study of CD8 T cells in ankylosing spondylitis. Study results and caveats: Apparently characteristic of ankylosing spondylitis blood was a TCR beta motif (fewer than 10 highly homologous variants).

TCRdb used MiXCR to reprocess the 5' RACE reads, holding one entry per CDR3 protein. Seen here are about 400,000 distinct CDR3 sequences, approximately 20% observed once, and the top ten hold roughly a sixth. Their recognized antigens are unknown. Material: blood, either unsorted or a sorted T cell fraction (not recorded which). Receptor source: a male donor with ankylosing spondylitis.

The sample holds a few counts of this clonotype. The chain couples TRBV15 to TRBJ2-7, with a weak D call TRBD1 (6 bases). The CDR3 loop spans 14 amino acids. With 3 bases removed from V and 3 bases from J, the gap between germline ends came to 12 bases. Per the germline V gene, CDR1 is LNHNV and CDR2 is YYDKDF (reference sequence). The CDR3 loop reads CATSSGVTGYEQYF. The CDR3 DNA sequence: TGTGCCACCAGCAGTGGAGTGACAGGCTACGAGCAGTACTTC.

This chain joins TRBV11-1 and TRBJ2-4; the match to TRBD2 covers 12 bases. V shed 3 bases, J shed 0 bases, and the junction held 9 bases outside the gene matches. Germline assignment: CDR1 SGHAT and CDR2 FQDESV (reference sequence). This CDR3 region has 19 residues. The CDR3 DNA follows: TGTGCCAGCAGCTTTCAACTAGCGGGAGGCGGACTAGCCAAAAACATTCAGTACTTC. This encodes CASSFQLAGGGLAKNIQYF.

This clonotype was recorded a few times. The chain has TRBV12-3 or TRBV12-4 and TRBJ2-5, with TRBD2 as a possible D gene (5 bases). The length of the CDR3 is 14 residues. The germline V and J ends were trimmed by 3 bases and 2 bases, with 10 bases remaining between them. The CDR3 DNA is TGTGCCAGCAGTTTCATCCTAGCTCAAGAGACCCAGTACTTC. Amino acid sequence: CASSFILAQETQYF.

J is TRBJ2-1 and V is TRBV7-2; the D is unclear. V shed 7 bases and J shed 3 bases, with 13 bases lying between them. Per the germline V gene, CDR1 is SGHTA and CDR2 is FQGNSA. This CDR3 spans 14 amino acids. CDR3 sequence: CASTSSGYYNEQFF. The CDR3 nucleotides read TGTGCCAGCACCTCCTCCGGTTACTACAATGAGCAGTTCTTC. Supplemented by reference TRBV7-2 and TRBJ2-1, the full variable domain reads GAGVSQSPSNKVTEKGKDVELRCDPISGHTALYWYRQSLGQGLEFLIYFQGNSAPDKSGLPSDRFSAERTGGSVSTLTIQRTQQEDSAVYLCASTSSGYYNEQFFGPGTRLTVL.

This clonotype was recorded many times. J is TRBJ2-5 and V is TRBV29-1; D remains ambiguous. Germline CDR1 and CDR2: SQVTM and ANQGSEA. The CDR3 has 12 amino acids. V gave up 4 bases and J gave up 2 bases, with 8 bases separating them. In DNA, the CDR3 is TGCAGCGTTGCTGAAGGGCAAGAGACCCAGTACTTC. Its protein is CSVAEGQETQYF.

The CDR3 DNA reads TGTGCCAGCAGCACTCCCAAGGAGACCTACTACGAGCAGTACTTC. Its protein is CASSTPKETYYEQYF. The V gene is TRBV28, the J gene TRBJ2-7; D is uncertain. V lost 6 bases, J lost 3 bases, and 18 bases lay in between. This CDR3 has 15 amino acids. Germline V gene data show CDR1 as MDHEN and CDR2 as SYDVKM.

The chain is built from TRBV27 and TRBJ1-5; possibly TRBD1 for D (5 bases). V was trimmed by 5 bases and J by 0 bases, leaving 17 bases between them. This CDR3 is 17 amino acids long. The germline gives CDR1 MNHEY, CDR2 SMNVEV (reference sequence). The CDR3 loop reads CASSLRWGGDSNQPQHF. The CDR3 DNA is TGTGCCAGCAGTCTCCGGTGGGGAGGGGATAGCAATCAGCCCCAGCATTTT.

This rearrangement joins TRBV27 to TRBJ2-2; no firm D call. Germline values: CDR1 MNHEY, CDR2 SMNVEV (reference sequence). Trimming took 10 bases from V and 3 from J, leaving 12 bases between them. This CDR3 region has 13 residues. The CDR3 is CATHRIDTGELFF. The CDR3 bases are TGTGCCACCCATAGGATAGACACCGGGGAGCTGTTTTTT.

This clonotype was seen only a few times. This chain links TRBV9 with TRBJ1-6, with a possible D match to TRBD1 (5 bases). Germline V gives CDR1 SGDLS, CDR2 YYNGEE. CDR3 size: 15 residues. V lost 1 base, J lost 3 bases, and 8 bases lay in between. The CDR3 bases are TGTGCCAGCAGCGTAACAGGTTACTATAATTCACCCCTCCACTTT. As protein: CASSVTGYYNSPLHF. The complete variable domain, with remaining parts taken from reference TRBV9 and TRBJ1-6, reads DSGVTQTPKHLITATGQRVTLRCSPRSGDLSVYWYQQSLDQGLQFLIQYYNGEERAKGNILERFSAQQFPDLHSELNLSSLELGDSALYFCASSVTGYYNSPLHFGNGTRLTVT.

This clonotype was counted a single time. This may be a read error, as it is one base from a much larger clone. The chain uses TRBV20-1 and TRBJ2-1; 12 bases align to TRBD1. Germline V gene sequence: CDR1 DFQATT, CDR2 SNEGSKA (reference sequence). Losses at the gene ends were 6 bases for V and 8 bases for J; bases not matched to a gene: 11. This CDR3 spans 15 amino acids. The DNA of the CDR3 is TGCAGTGCAGTAAGCCGGGACAGGGGGCAGTATGAGCAGTTCTTC. It codes for CSAVSRDRGQYEQFF.

This clonotype was recorded a few times. The rearrangement uses TRBV4-1 and TRBJ2-2, with a tentative D call TRBD2 (5 bases). Germline V lookup: CDR1 MGHRA, CDR2 YSYEKL. V was cut by 3 bases and J by 6 bases, with 14 bases left in between. The CDR3 covers 15 residues. The CDR3 DNA is TGCGCCAGCAGCCAGAGAGGGCTAGTTGCCGGGGAGCTGTTTTTT. Translating gives CASSQRGLVAGELFF.

The gene calls are TRBV19 and TRBJ1-4; TRBD1 is a possible D gene (6 bases). CDR1 and CDR2 from the germline V gene are LNHDA and SQIVND (reference sequence). This CDR3 region has 12 residues. V was clipped by 6 bases and J by 6 bases, with 8 bases between them. The CDR3 sequence is CASRHRDEKLFF. For the CDR3, the DNA is TGTGCCAGTAGGCACAGGGATGAAAAACTGTTTTTT.

The chain has TRBV5-1 and TRBJ2-3; D call uncertain. Between the trimmed V and J ends, which lost 4 bases and 4 bases, there was a span of 13 bases. CDR1 is SGHRS, CDR2 YFSETQ, per germline. The CDR3 contains 14 residues. CDR3 in amino acids: CASSEDLIADTQYF. CDR3 coding DNA: TGCGCCAGCAGCGAAGACTTGATCGCAGATACGCAGTATTTT. Complete variable domain (other parts from reference TRBV5-1 and TRBJ2-3): KAGVTQTPRYLIKTRGQQVTLSCSPISGHRSVSWYQQTPGQGLQFLFEYFSETQRNKGNFPGRFSGRQFSNSRSEMNVSTLELGDSALYLCASSEDLIADTQYFGPGTRLTVL.